Many counts were recorded for the clone carrying this T cell receptor (beta chain). The antigen is unknown. Losses at the gene ends were 4 bases for V and 4 bases for J; bases not matched to a gene: 5. The CDR3 length is 14 residues. In germline, CDR1 is SGHRS, CDR2 YFSETQ. From RNA transcripts, TCR beta CDR3 regions were amplified. The primer set for the first-round RT-PCR of the TCR CDR3 was HTBI. TCRdb reprocessed the multiplex PCR reads with MiXCR, giving one entry per CDR3 protein. Of under 600,000 distinct CDR3 sequences in the sample, approximately 15% were seen once. The data belong to a study of T cells in Graves' hyperthyroidism and ophthalmopathy. For the study at large: Peripheral blood was drawn at first diagnosis, prior to all treatment. General study points: In simple terms, a model built on 13 V-J features told ophthalmopathy apart from stable hyperthyroidism.

The genes are TRBV5-1 and TRBJ1-1; 9 nucleotides agree with TRBD1. The sequence derives from a woman aged 40 to 50 with Graves' ophthalmopathy. The sequenced material came from blood. CDR3 loop: CASSLTGGTTEAFF. DNA for the CDR3: TGCGCCAGCAGCCTTACAGGGGGCACCACTGAAGCTTTCTTT.